The next 29 T cell receptor beta chains were all read from a single sample in a study of blood T cell repertoires in COVID-19. Generated by immunoSEQ multiplex PCR, the TCRdb table keeps only in-frame clones and is missing some. The repertoire consists of about 72,000 clones, with over 80% occurring once and the leading ten covering over 15%. Sequencing input: peripheral blood. Every receptor here comes from a woman over 75 with acute or convalescent COVID-19.

The chain couples TRBV5-1 to TRBJ1-4, with unresolved D. The ends were cut back, 0 bases at V and 7 bases at J, with 16 bases in the middle. Germline CDR1 reads SGHRS; CDR2 reads YFSETQ. The length of the CDR3 is 16 residues. The CDR3, as DNA: TGCGCCAGCAGCTTGGGTTCGGTCGCTACGGGTGAAAAACTGTTTTTT. It specifies CASSLGSVATGEKLFF.

The chain joins TRBV15 to TRBJ1-4; 8 bases match TRBD1. The CDR3 loop spans 15 amino acids. After removal of 3 bases from V and 8 bases from J, the junction contained 8 bases not matched to a gene. Germline V lookup: CDR1 LNHNV, CDR2 YYDKDF (reference sequence). This CDR3 reads CATSRNPTGDEKLFF. The CDR3, as DNA: TGTGCCACCAGCAGGAATCCGACAGGGGACGAAAAACTGTTTTTT.

The chain has TRBV10-3 and TRBJ1-6; 10 bases agree with TRBD1. Per germline, CDR1 ENHRY and CDR2 SYGVKD. The CDR3 consists of 14 residues. The V gene end was trimmed by 7 bases and the J gene end by 9 bases; junction bases not matched to a gene: 6. CDR3 DNA sequence: TGTGCCATCATGAGGGACAGGGGAGGTTCACCCCTCCACTTT. It yields the protein CAIMRDRGGSPLHF.

The chain links TRBV6-5 to TRBJ1-6; D is perhaps TRBD1 (5 bases). Germline CDR1 reads MNHEY; CDR2 reads SVGAGI. Trimming pared 4 bases from V and 9 bases from J, leaving 10 bases between. This CDR3 is 13 amino acids long. This CDR3 is CASSSRESSPLHF. The CDR3 nucleotides are TGTGCCAGCAGTTCCAGGGAAAGTTCACCCCTCCACTTT.

V is TRBV5-1 and J is TRBJ2-1; a possible D gene is TRBD1 (5 bases). CDR3 length: 19 residues. CDR1 is SGHRS and CDR2 is YFSETQ in the germline V gene. Trimming removed 2 bases at V and 0 bases at J, with 21 bases between. Written as DNA, the CDR3 is TGCGCCAGCAGCTTTTGGAGACAGATACCTCAGAGCTCCTACAATGAGCAGTTCTTC. This gives the protein CASSFWRQIPQSSYNEQFF.

The rearrangement uses TRBV5-6 and TRBJ1-2; 8 nucleotides match TRBD1. The CDR3 totals 14 residues. CDR1 SGHDT and CDR2 YYEEEE come from the germline V gene. The trim removed 4 bases at V and 7 bases at J, leaving 9 bases unmatched. DNA of the CDR3: TGTGCCAGCAGCAGAGGACAGGGTAAAGCTGGCTACACCTTC. Its protein is CASSRGQGKAGYTF.

This chain connects TRBV19 to TRBJ1-5; 7 nucleotides agree with TRBD1. Per germline, CDR1 LNHDA and CDR2 SQIVND (reference sequence). The CDR3 loop spans 14 amino acids. V dropped 8 bases and J dropped 1; count of bases not matched to a gene: 5. The CDR3: CASVRDRSNQPQHF. CDR3 DNA: TGTGCCAGTGTCCGGGACAGAAGCAATCAGCCCCAGCATTTT.

The chain recombines TRBV7-8 with TRBJ2-7; TRBD2 matches at 13 bases. Trimming at V came to 3 bases and at J to 5 bases, leaving 4 bases not matched to a gene. Germline-derived CDR1 and CDR2 are SGHVS and FQNEAQ. The CDR3 sequence is 15 residues long. CDR3 loop: CASSLTTSGGHEQYF. The DNA for the CDR3 is TGTGCCAGCAGCTTGACGACTAGCGGGGGGCACGAGCAGTACTTC.

The V and J genes are TRBV4-1 and TRBJ2-1; 12 nucleotides match TRBD2. After removal of 4 bases from V and 5 bases from J, the junction contained 9 bases not matched to a gene. CDR3 length: 17 amino acids. The germline V gene encodes CDR1 MGHRA and CDR2 YSYEKL. CDR3 loop: CASSPKSRLAGDNEQFF. The CDR3 nucleotides are TGCGCCAGCAGCCCCAAGAGTAGACTAGCGGGGGACAATGAGCAGTTCTTC.

The genes are TRBV6-5 and TRBJ1-1; TRBD1 aligns across 7 bases. This CDR3 is 15 amino acids long. V lost 5 bases, J lost 4 bases, and 10 bases stayed unmatched. Germline V gene lookup returns CDR1 MNHEY and CDR2 SVGAGI. CDR3 DNA: TGTGCCAGCAGTCAAATGACAGGGTCGGGCACTGAAGCTTTCTTT. Its translation is CASSQMTGSGTEAFF.

This sequence joins TRBV7-9 and TRBJ2-1, with D perhaps matching TRBD2 (7 bases). V was cut by 4 bases and J by 9 bases, with 22 bases left in between. The germline V gene has CDR1 SEHNR and CDR2 FQNEAQ (reference sequence). CDR3 length equals 16 residues. DNA of the CDR3: TGTGCCAGCAGCTCGTTCGGGGGGCCCACCTTTCGTGAGCAGTTCTTC. Residues: CASSSFGGPTFREQFF.

The gene calls are TRBV15 and TRBJ1-3; D is unresolved. Looked up from germline, CDR1 is LNHNV and CDR2 is YYDKDF (reference sequence). This CDR3 contains 15 residues. Trimming shortened V by 2 bases and J by 4 bases, and 12 bases separated the two germline ends. CDR3 nucleotides: TGTGCCACCAGCAGAAACTATCCGAGAGGAAACACCATATATTTT. Amino acid sequence: CATSRNYPRGNTIYF.

The chain has TRBV15 and TRBJ2-5; 11 nucleotides match TRBD1. The germline CDR1 and CDR2 sequences are LNHNV and YYDKDF (reference sequence). Trimming cost V 3 bases and J 5 bases; bases outside gene matches: 14. The CDR3 runs to 18 residues. CDR3 sequence reads: CATSSGQGAMRPHETQYF. The CDR3 bases are TGTGCCACCAGCAGCGGACAGGGGGCTATGAGGCCCCATGAGACCCAGTACTTC.

V is TRBV7-9 and J is TRBJ1-5; 9 positions agree with TRBD1. The CDR3 is made up of 15 amino acids. Germline V lookup: CDR1 SEHNR, CDR2 FQNEAQ (reference sequence). With V trimmed by 5 bases and J by 7 bases, 9 bases remained unmatched. The CDR3 DNA is TGTGCCAGCAGCCCCCCCGGGACAGGGAACCAGCCCCAGCATTTT. It specifies CASSPPGTGNQPQHF.

The chain recombines TRBV13 with TRBJ1-4, with 9 bases that match TRBD1. Germline values: CDR1 PRHDT, CDR2 FYEKMQ (reference sequence). The length of the CDR3 is 16 residues. V dropped 5 bases and J dropped 2; count of bases not matched to a gene: 6. The CDR3 region has the DNA TGTGCCAGCAGCATCGGGACAGGGACTACTAATGAAAAACTGTTTTTT. It is translated as CASSIGTGTTNEKLFF.

The chain combines TRBV7-8 with TRBJ1-1; D perhaps matches TRBD1 (5 bases). The CDR3 spans 14 residues. Germline CDR1 reads SGHVS; CDR2 reads FQNEAQ. V was cut by 2 bases and J by 1 base, with 8 bases left in between. The CDR3 DNA is TGTGCCAGCAGCTTATTCGGGGGGAACACTGAAGCTTTCTTT. It encodes CASSLFGGNTEAFF.

This chain uses TRBV12-5 with TRBJ2-7; TRBD1 matches at 7 bases. With 10 bases clipped from V and 4 bases from J, the junction kept 4 bases outside the gene matches. CDR3 size: 11 residues. CDR1 is LGHNT, CDR2 FRNRAP, per germline. Here the CDR3 DNA reads TGTGCTACTTCAGGGGGTTACGAGCAGTACTTC. Translation gives CATSGGYEQYF.

The rearrangement joins TRBV6-6 to TRBJ2-5; D gene ambiguous. V was cut by 0 bases and J by 1 base, with 6 bases left in between. The CDR3 extends over 14 amino acids. Germline CDR1 MNHNY, CDR2 SVGAGI (reference sequence). CDR3 in amino acids: CASSYSIFQETQYF. The CDR3 DNA follows: TGTGCCAGCAGTTACTCTATCTTCCAAGAGACCCAGTACTTC.

J is TRBJ1-1 and V is TRBV5-1; D is unresolved. Trimming stripped 5 bases from V and 0 bases from J, with 11 bases between. The germline V gene has CDR1 SGHRS and CDR2 YFSETQ. This CDR3 is 14 amino acids long. CDR3 in amino acids: CASRISGLNTEAFF. The CDR3 DNA follows: TGCGCCAGCAGGATATCAGGCTTGAACACTGAAGCTTTCTTT.

V is TRBV7-8 and J is TRBJ1-1; TRBD1 matches at 10 bases. J was trimmed by 6 bases and V by 2 bases; bases with no gene match: 6. Germline values: CDR1 SGHVS, CDR2 FQNEAQ. The CDR3 totals 15 residues. The CDR3 sequence is CASSLRDRGVAEAFF. The CDR3 coding sequence is TGTGCCAGCAGCTTACGGGACAGGGGAGTCGCTGAAGCTTTCTTT. The variable domain in full, completed from reference TRBV7-8 and TRBJ1-1, reads GAGVSQSPRYKVAKRGQDVALRCDPISGHVSLFWYQQALGQGPEFLTYFQNEAQLDKSGLPSDRFFAERPEGSVSTLKIQRTQQEDSAVYLCASSLRDRGVAEAFFGQGTRLTVV.

This chain joins TRBV6-5 and TRBJ1-5, with D maybe TRBD1 (6 bases). Trimming removed 7 bases at V and 6 bases at J, with 16 bases between. The CDR3 covers 14 residues. Germline-derived CDR1 and CDR2 are MNHEY and SVGAGI. The CDR3 sequence: CASKLGQLPQPQHF. Here the CDR3 DNA reads TGTGCCAGCAAGCTTGGACAGCTCCCTCAGCCCCAGCATTTT.

The chain carries TRBV19 and TRBJ1-5, with D possibly matching TRBD1 (5 bases). Trimming took 3 bases from V and 6 from J, leaving 15 bases between them. Germline V gene data show CDR1 as LNHDA and CDR2 as SQIVND (reference sequence). The CDR3 has 15 amino acids. CDR3 sequence reads: CASSIETAVFQPQHF. The CDR3 region has the DNA TGTGCCAGTAGTATTGAGACAGCCGTTTTTCAGCCCCAGCATTTT.

The rearrangement uses TRBV11-2 and TRBJ1-2; 10 bases fit TRBD1. The germline V gene has CDR1 SGHAT and CDR2 FQNNGV. The CDR3 runs 16 residues. V trimming: 1 base; J trimming: 6 bases; junction bases outside the gene matches: 8. CDR3 coding DNA: TGTGCCAGCAGCTTAGCCGGGACAGGGGTGGGGAATGGCTACACCTTC. Its translation is CASSLAGTGVGNGYTF.

The rearrangement links TRBV27 to TRBJ2-4, with no clear D. Germline lookup yields CDR1 MNHEY and CDR2 SMNVEV (reference sequence). The CDR3 contains 13 residues. Trimming stripped 3 bases from V and 3 bases from J, with 6 bases between. CDR3 region: CASSFSLKNIQYF. The CDR3 nucleotides are TGTGCCAGCAGTTTCTCCCTCAAAAACATTCAGTACTTC.

This clone has just one count. The CDR3 nucleotides read TGCGCCACCAACACAGGGGAATACAATGAGCAGTTCTTC. It yields the protein CATNTGEYNEQFF. This chain uses TRBV10-2 with TRBJ2-1, with 7 bases fitting TRBD1. The CDR3 is 13 amino acids. Germline CDR1 reads WSHSY; CDR2 reads SAAADI. With 10 bases clipped from V and 4 bases from J, the junction kept 7 bases outside the gene matches.

The gene calls are TRBV10-3 and TRBJ2-3; 8 bases are a match to TRBD2. The J segment lost 4 bases and the V segment lost 4 bases, leaving 4 bases of the junction unmatched. Germline CDR1 and CDR2: ENHRY and SYGVKD. The CDR3 spans 14 residues. The CDR3 region is CAISVEREPDTQYF. The CDR3 nucleotides read TGTGCCATCAGTGTCGAGCGGGAGCCAGATACGCAGTATTTT.

The rearrangement links TRBV30 to TRBJ1-3; D may be TRBD1 (6 bases). Germline loops: CDR1 GTSNPN, CDR2 SVGIG (reference sequence). Trimming shortened V by 0 bases and J by 0 bases, and 6 bases separated the two germline ends. The CDR3 contains 14 residues. The CDR3 sequence: CAWSVGGSGNTIYF. The CDR3 coding sequence is TGTGCCTGGAGTGTAGGGGGCTCTGGAAACACCATATATTTT.

The rearrangement uses TRBV7-9 and TRBJ2-1; 7 nucleotides align to TRBD2. This CDR3 is built from 16 residues. Per germline, CDR1 SEHNR and CDR2 FQNEAQ (reference sequence). The V and J ends lost 4 bases and 0 bases, in that order; junction bases with no gene match: 6. The CDR3 region has the DNA TGTGCCAGCAGCTATTGGGGGGGGAGCTCCTACAATGAGCAGTTCTTC. Its protein product is CASSYWGGSSYNEQFF.

The chain couples TRBV5-1 to TRBJ1-1, with D possibly matching TRBD1 (6 bases). Deletions cut 7 bases from V and 0 bases from J, with 16 bases between. The germline CDR1 and CDR2 sequences are SGHRS and YFSETQ. There are 15 residues in the CDR3. The CDR3 nucleotides are TGCGCCAGCCTCCAGGGGACGAGTATGAACACTGAAGCTTTCTTT. It specifies CASLQGTSMNTEAFF.